The rows below give T cell receptor beta chains drawn from one sample of a study of cytomegalovirus exposure and HLA in healthy donors. Data came from immunoSEQ multiplex PCR; TCRdb stores just in-frame clones and leaves some out. This table holds over 75,000 clones, approximately 80% found once. Sequencing was done on a sample of PBMCs. Every receptor here comes from an older woman in good health and CMV-seronegative. Both conserved end residues are part of each CDR3. D genes are given only for firm matches. Clone size is not always given. Where it is, it says once, few, many or a class for expanded clones.

V gene: TRBV7-2
J gene: TRBJ2-5
clone size: once
D gene: .
CDR3 protein: CASSLERMETQYF
CDR3 DNA: TGTGCCAGCAGCCTCGAGAGAATGGAGACCCAGTACTTC

V gene: TRBV18
J gene: TRBJ1-1
clone size: once
D gene: .
CDR3 protein: CASSAAENTEAFF
CDR3 DNA: TGTGCCAGCTCAGCGGCAGAGAACACTGAAGCTTTCTTT

V gene: TRBV5-1
J gene: TRBJ2-1
clone size: .
D gene: TRBD2
CDR3 protein: CASSLTLAGANEQFF
CDR3 DNA: TGCGCCAGCAGCTTAACACTAGCGGGGGCGAATGAGCAGTTCTTC

V gene: TRBV9
J gene: TRBJ1-6
clone size: .
D gene: .
CDR3 protein: CASSVAGGASGAPLHF
CDR3 DNA: TGTGCCAGCAGCGTAGCTGGGGGGGCTTCGGGTGCACCCCTCCACTTT

V gene: TRBV4-3
J gene: TRBJ1-2
clone size: few
D gene: .
CDR3 protein: CASSQELTDTNYGYTF
CDR3 DNA: TGCGCCAGCAGCCAAGAGTTGACAGATACTAACTATGGCTACACCTTC

V gene: TRBV5-1
J gene: TRBJ1-4
clone size: .
D gene: .
CDR3 protein: CASSSGRINEKLFF
CDR3 DNA: TGCGCCAGCAGCTCCGGGAGAATAAATGAAAAACTGTTTTTT

V gene: TRBV10-3
J gene: TRBJ2-3
clone size: .
D gene: TRBD2
CDR3 protein: CAISDVIAGGPVDTQYF
CDR3 DNA: TGTGCCATCAGTGACGTAATAGCGGGAGGGCCGGTCGATACGCAGTATTTT

V gene: TRBV7-9
J gene: TRBJ1-5
clone size: .
D gene: .
CDR3 protein: CASSLGPGNQPQHF
CDR3 DNA: TGTGCCAGCAGCTTAGGTCCGGGCAATCAGCCCCAGCATTTT

V gene: TRBV6-1
J gene: TRBJ1-2
clone size: .
D gene: .
CDR3 protein: CASTPQQDSNYGYTF
CDR3 DNA: TGTGCCAGCACTCCCCAACAGGATTCTAACTATGGCTACACCTTC

V gene: TRBV6-6
J gene: TRBJ2-6
clone size: few
D gene: .
CDR3 protein: CASSYRRSSGANVLTF
CDR3 DNA: TGTGCCAGCAGTTACCGGAGAAGCTCTGGGGCCAACGTCCTGACTTTC

V gene: TRBV6-5
J gene: TRBJ2-1
clone size: few
D gene: TRBD2
CDR3 protein: CASSYSRGSYNEQFF
CDR3 DNA: TGTGCCAGCAGTTACTCCCGCGGGAGCTACAATGAGCAGTTCTTC

V gene: TRBV2
J gene: TRBJ1-4
clone size: .
D gene: .
CDR3 protein: CASRRSSGNEKLFF
CDR3 DNA: TGTGCCAGCAGACGCTCTTCCGGGAATGAAAAACTGTTTTTT

V gene: TRBV27
J gene: TRBJ2-5
clone size: .
D gene: TRBD1
CDR3 protein: CASSILPGQGIETQYF
CDR3 DNA: TGTGCCAGCAGTATACTCCCGGGACAGGGAATCGAGACCCAGTACTTC

V gene: TRBV7-6
J gene: TRBJ2-2
clone size: .
D gene: .
CDR3 protein: CASSLEYSKNTGELFF
CDR3 DNA: TGTGCCAGCAGCTTAGAATACAGCAAAAACACCGGGGAGCTGTTTTTT

V gene: TRBV6-1
J gene: TRBJ2-7
clone size: few
D gene: .
CDR3 protein: CASSEQPGETYEQYF
CDR3 DNA: TGTGCCAGCAGTGAACAGCCAGGGGAGACCTACGAGCAGTACTTC

V gene: TRBV6-5
J gene: TRBJ1-1
clone size: .
D gene: .
CDR3 protein: CASRGTLNTEAFF
CDR3 DNA: TGTGCCAGCAGGGGGACACTGAACACTGAAGCTTTCTTT

V gene: TRBV18
J gene: TRBJ2-1
clone size: .
D gene: TRBD2
CDR3 protein: CASSPPGGVNEQFF
CDR3 DNA: TGTGCCAGCTCACCACCGGGGGGGGTCAATGAGCAGTTCTTC

V gene: TRBV19
J gene: TRBJ2-2
clone size: .
D gene: TRBD2
CDR3 protein: CASERRGGNTGELFF
CDR3 DNA: TGTGCCAGTGAGCGGCGGGGGGGTAACACCGGGGAGCTGTTTTTT

V gene: TRBV30
J gene: TRBJ2-3
clone size: .
D gene: .
CDR3 protein: CAWRVGAVITDTQYF
CDR3 DNA: TGTGCCTGGAGAGTCGGAGCGGTGATCACAGATACGCAGTATTTT

V gene: TRBV19
J gene: TRBJ1-6
clone size: .
D gene: .
CDR3 protein: CASSTGPGYNSPLHF
CDR3 DNA: TGTGCCAGTAGCACAGGGCCCGGCTATAATTCACCCCTCCACTTT

V gene: TRBV2
J gene: TRBJ1-3
clone size: once
D gene: .
CDR3 protein: CASSRQFSGNTIYF
CDR3 DNA: TGTGCCAGCAGTAGACAGTTCTCTGGAAACACCATATATTTT

V gene: TRBV10-1
J gene: TRBJ2-1
clone size: .
D gene: .
CDR3 protein: CASSPEVRTVGNEQFF
CDR3 DNA: TGCGCCAGCAGTCCCGAGGTCCGGACAGTGGGGAATGAGCAGTTCTTC

V gene: TRBV7-2
J gene: TRBJ1-2
clone size: .
D gene: .
CDR3 protein: CAIPPKRDSDYGYTF
CDR3 DNA: TGTGCCATCCCCCCGAAGCGGGATTCGGACTATGGCTACACCTTC

V gene: TRBV28
J gene: TRBJ2-7
clone size: .
D gene: TRBD1
CDR3 protein: CASSWTGIGSYEQYF
CDR3 DNA: TGTGCCAGCAGTTGGACAGGGATAGGATCCTACGAGCAGTACTTC

V gene: TRBV2
J gene: TRBJ2-2
clone size: .
D gene: TRBD1
CDR3 protein: CASSRDSANTGELFF
CDR3 DNA: TGTGCCAGCAGTAGGGACAGCGCGAACACCGGGGAGCTGTTTTTT

V gene: TRBV5-1
J gene: TRBJ2-1
clone size: .
D gene: .
CDR3 protein: CASSYARGSSYNEQFF
CDR3 DNA: TGCGCCAGCAGCTACGCCCGAGGTAGCTCCTACAATGAGCAGTTCTTC

V gene: TRBV29-1
J gene: TRBJ1-1
clone size: .
D gene: .
CDR3 protein: CSVTITGNTEAFF
CDR3 DNA: TGCAGCGTAACCATAACGGGGAACACTGAAGCTTTCTTT

V gene: TRBV6-1
J gene: TRBJ2-5
clone size: .
D gene: TRBD1
CDR3 protein: CASRDSPDEETQYF
CDR3 DNA: TGTGCCAGCCGGGACAGCCCGGATGAAGAGACCCAGTACTTC

V gene: TRBV27
J gene: TRBJ1-5
clone size: .
D gene: .
CDR3 protein: CASRGPGMDQPQHF
CDR3 DNA: TGTGCCAGCAGGGGTCCAGGGATGGATCAGCCCCAGCATTTT

V gene: TRBV19
J gene: TRBJ1-5
clone size: .
D gene: .
CDR3 protein: CASSIGLYSNQPQHF
CDR3 DNA: TGTGCCAGTAGTATTGGGCTGTATAGCAATCAGCCCCAGCATTTT

V gene: TRBV7-6
J gene: TRBJ2-2
clone size: .
D gene: .
CDR3 protein: CASSLVTGTGELFF
CDR3 DNA: TGTGCCAGCAGCTTAGTAACGGGGACCGGGGAGCTGTTTTTT

V gene: TRBV7-2
J gene: TRBJ2-7
clone size: once
D gene: TRBD1
CDR3 protein: CASRLGTGRMGEQYF
CDR3 DNA: TGTGCCAGCAGACTGGGGACAGGGAGGATGGGCGAGCAGTACTTC

V gene: TRBV9
J gene: TRBJ2-1
clone size: .
D gene: .
CDR3 protein: CASSVYSSYNEQFF
CDR3 DNA: TGTGCCAGCAGCGTATACAGTTCCTACAATGAGCAGTTCTTC

V gene: TRBV25-1
J gene: TRBJ1-1
clone size: .
D gene: TRBD1
CDR3 protein: CASSSPYRGNPEAFF
CDR3 DNA: TGTGCCAGCAGTTCCCCTTACAGGGGAAACCCTGAAGCTTTCTTT

V gene: TRBV29-1
J gene: TRBJ1-2
clone size: .
D gene: TRBD1
CDR3 protein: CSVPGTGGAKSGYTF
CDR3 DNA: TGCAGCGTTCCCGGGACAGGGGGCGCAAAGTCTGGCTACACCTTC

V gene: TRBV7-7
J gene: TRBJ2-1
clone size: .
D gene: TRBD2
CDR3 protein: CASSPLAGGYNEQFF
CDR3 DNA: TGTGCCAGCAGCCCCCTAGCGGGAGGCTACAATGAGCAGTTCTTC

V gene: TRBV2
J gene: TRBJ1-5
clone size: few
D gene: .
CDR3 protein: CASSEGGVGLTQHF
CDR3 DNA: TGTGCCAGCAGTGAGGGCGGGGTGGGTTTGACCCAGCATTTT

V gene: TRBV9
J gene: TRBJ2-5
clone size: .
D gene: TRBD1
CDR3 protein: CASSVATGVETQYF
CDR3 DNA: TGTGCCAGCAGCGTAGCGACAGGGGTAGAGACCCAGTACTTC

V gene: TRBV19
J gene: TRBJ1-2
clone size: .
D gene: .
CDR3 protein: CASSTQQGNYGYTF
CDR3 DNA: TGTGCCAGTAGTACCCAACAGGGAAACTATGGCTACACCTTC

V gene: TRBV19
J gene: TRBJ1-2
clone size: .
D gene: TRBD1
CDR3 protein: CASSIRGRDYTF
CDR3 DNA: TGTGCCAGTAGTATAAGGGGGCGCGACTACACCTTC

V gene: TRBV10-3
J gene: TRBJ2-5
clone size: .
D gene: .
CDR3 protein: CAISILGVKETQYF
CDR3 DNA: TGTGCCATTAGTATATTGGGAGTTAAAGAGACCCAGTACTTC

V gene: TRBV5-1
J gene: TRBJ2-1
clone size: .
D gene: .
CDR3 protein: CASSPLSGGDNEQFF
CDR3 DNA: TGCGCCAGCAGCCCTCTGAGCGGAGGCGACAATGAGCAGTTCTTC

V gene: TRBV6-5
J gene: TRBJ1-4
clone size: .
D gene: .
CDR3 protein: CASSPPGGDAKLFF
CDR3 DNA: TGTGCCAGCAGCCCTCCTGGAGGAGACGCAAAACTGTTTTTT

V gene: TRBV19
J gene: TRBJ1-4
clone size: .
D gene: TRBD1
CDR3 protein: CASSFGTGKRNEKLFF
CDR3 DNA: TGTGCCAGTAGTTTTGGGACAGGGAAGCGTAATGAAAAACTGTTTTTT

V gene: TRBV6-5
J gene: TRBJ2-7
clone size: .
D gene: TRBD2
CDR3 protein: CASRPPGGGSYEQYF
CDR3 DNA: TGTGCCAGCAGGCCTCCGGGAGGGGGTTCCTACGAGCAGTACTTC

V gene: TRBV7-9
J gene: TRBJ1-1
clone size: .
D gene: .
CDR3 protein: CASSPQGPNTEAFF
CDR3 DNA: TGTGCCAGCAGCCCCCAGGGGCCGAACACTGAAGCTTTCTTT

V gene: TRBV7-9
J gene: TRBJ2-7
clone size: .
D gene: .
CDR3 protein: CASSLVVYEQYF
CDR3 DNA: TGTGCCAGCAGCTTAGTCGTCTACGAGCAGTACTTC